The 9 T cell receptor beta chains below come from one sample, sequenced in a study of cytomegalovirus exposure and HLA in healthy donors (dated by TCRdb to 2016 to 2017). The library came from the immunoSEQ multiplex PCR assay. For the multiplex PCR, a mixture combining 60 forward primers for TCR Vbeta segments and 13 reverse primers for TCR Jbeta segments was used. Sourced from immuneACCESS, this table was stored by TCRdb with only in-frame sequences that have V and J called. A share of the clones is absent; for the studies checked, an unresolved V gene accounts for under half, and the remainder has no known explanation. The sample contains 160,000 or so clones, 65% to 90% of them found a single time. The ten largest make up around 10% of the sample. Sequenced sample: PBMCs. These receptors came from a man aged 45-65 years in good health and CMV-seropositive.

The J gene is TRBJ2-1, the V gene TRBV9; no clear D gene. Germline values: CDR1 SGDLS, CDR2 YYNGEE. Trimming stripped 5 bases from V and 2 bases from J, with 11 bases between. This CDR3 spans 14 amino acids. CDR3 protein: CASSHSSAYNEQFF. CDR3 sequence (DNA): TGTGCCAGCAGTCATTCCAGCGCCTACAATGAGCAGTTCTTC.

Concerning this clone: This specimen includes other DNA sequences encoding the same CDR3. The chain is built from TRBV7-2 and TRBJ2-7; D remains ambiguous. The CDR3 runs 13 residues. CDR1 SGHTA and CDR2 FQGNSA come from the germline V gene. The V gene lost 2 bases and the J gene lost 3 bases, with 8 bases spanning the gap. The CDR3 reads CASSLTGGYEQYF. CDR3 coding DNA: TGTGCCAGCAGCTTAACCGGTGGCTACGAGCAGTACTTC.

V and J are TRBV18 and TRBJ2-7; 10 bases map to TRBD2. Trimming at V came to 4 bases and at J to 3 bases, leaving 3 bases not matched to a gene. CDR1 and CDR2 from the germline V gene are KGHSH and LQKENI. This CDR3 has 14 residues. The chain's CDR3 is CASSRGTSDYEQYF. The CDR3 nucleotides read TGTGCCAGCTCACGCGGGACTAGCGACTACGAGCAGTACTTC.

This clone was counted a few times. The chain combines TRBV11-3 with TRBJ1-1, with 12 bases aligning to TRBD1. V was clipped by 4 bases and J by 1 base; unmatched bases: 4. The CDR3 is 16 residues long. The germline CDR1 and CDR2 sequences are SGHNT and YENEEA. The CDR3 region is CASSSPGQGANTEAFF. The CDR3 region has the DNA TGTGCCAGCAGCTCCCCGGGACAGGGGGCGAACACTGAAGCTTTCTTT. Combining the CDR3 with reference TRBV11-3 and TRBJ1-1 gives the whole variable domain EAGVVQSPRYKIIEKKQPVAFWCNPISGHNTLYWYLQNLGQGPELLIRYENEEAVDDSQLPKDRFSAERLKGVDSTLKIQPAELGDSAVYLCASSSPGQGANTEAFFGQGTRLTVV.

CDR3 residues: CASSKRQVFDQPQHF. Written as DNA, the CDR3 is TGTGCCAGCAGCAAGCGACAGGTCTTCGATCAGCCCCAGCATTTT. The chain has TRBV21-1 and TRBJ1-5; TRBD1 is taken as the D call from the table, unchecked against the DNA. TRBV21-1 is recorded as a pseudogene. The CDR3 extends over 15 amino acids.

The chain is built from TRBV7-3 and TRBJ2-3, with TRBD1 as a possible D gene (5 bases). There are 14 residues in the CDR3. Germline values: CDR1 SGHTA, CDR2 FQGTGA. Trimming removed 3 bases at V and 5 bases at J, with 12 bases between. CDR3 protein: CASSLMGRQDTQYF. Written as DNA, the CDR3 is TGTGCCAGCAGCTTGATGGGGCGCCAAGATACGCAGTATTTT. Combining the CDR3 with reference TRBV7-3 and TRBJ2-3 gives the whole variable domain GAGVSQTPSNKVTEKGKYVELRCDPISGHTALYWYRQSLGQGPEFLIYFQGTGAADDSGLPNDRFFAVRPEGSVSTLKIQRTERGDSAVYLCASSLMGRQDTQYFGPGTRLTVL.

The genes are TRBV11-3 and TRBJ2-7; D not certain. The germline gives CDR1 SGHNT, CDR2 YENEEA. The CDR3 runs to 14 residues. Trimming shortened V by 3 bases and J by 1 base, and 10 bases separated the two germline ends. DNA of the CDR3: TGTGCCAGCAGCTTTGCAGTGCCTTCCTACGAGCAGTACTTC. Translation gives CASSFAVPSYEQYF.

The chain combines TRBV19 with TRBJ1-1; no reliable D call. Trimming took 1 base from V and 1 from J, leaving 10 bases between them. CDR3 length: 15 residues. Germline CDR1 LNHDA, CDR2 SQIVND (reference sequence). CDR3 region: CASSIGSVSNTEAFF. The CDR3 DNA reads TGTGCCAGTAGTATAGGTAGCGTTTCGAACACTGAAGCTTTCTTT.

The chain couples TRBV7-2 to TRBJ2-2; no definite D call. Trimming took 1 base from V and 3 from J, leaving 9 bases between them. This CDR3 has 15 amino acids. Germline CDR1 and CDR2: SGHTA and FQGNSA. The CDR3 loop is CASSLEAPYTGELFF. The CDR3 nucleotides are TGTGCCAGCAGCTTAGAAGCGCCATACACCGGGGAGCTGTTTTTT.